The 10 T cell receptor beta chains below come from one sample, sequenced in a study of OX40 agonist ivuxolimab in advanced cancers. Profiled with immunoSEQ multiplex PCR; TCRdb holds only in-frame clones, not every one. The sample lists roughly 89,000 clones, approximately 90% seen once, with 7.4% in the top ten. Sequences were derived from CD4+ or CD8+ T cells sorted from blood, sampled in a trial of the OX40 agonist ivuxolimab. The receptors come from an adult with an advanced solid tumor such as melanoma, head and neck, liver or kidney cancer.

The chain is built from TRBV5-6 and TRBJ2-5; D perhaps matches TRBD2 (6 bases). There are 15 residues in the CDR3. CDR1 SGHDT and CDR2 YYEEEE come from the germline V gene. Trimming removed 4 bases from V and 2 bases from J, with 15 bases in between. The CDR3, as DNA: TGTGCCAGCAGCCCCCCGGGGAGGCCTCAAGAGACCCAGTACTTC. Its protein product is CASSPPGRPQETQYF.

This chain connects TRBV9 to TRBJ1-2; D is ambiguous. The CDR3 covers 11 residues. Germline V gene data show CDR1 as SGDLS and CDR2 as YYNGEE. V was trimmed by 3 bases and J by 7 bases, leaving 7 bases between them. The CDR3 DNA is TGTGCCAGCAGCGGCGATACTGGCTACACCTTC. Its translation is CASSGDTGYTF.

The gene calls are TRBV19 and TRBJ1-5, with D perhaps matching TRBD1 (5 bases). CDR3 length: 14 amino acids. CDR1 and CDR2 (germline): LNHDA, SQIVND (reference sequence). V gave up 4 bases and J gave up 3 bases, with 10 bases separating them. This CDR3 reads CASSTTGLNQPQHF. The CDR3 DNA sequence: TGTGCCAGTAGTACAACAGGCCTCAATCAGCCCCAGCATTTT.

The chain couples TRBV5-4 to TRBJ2-1; no definite D call. Germline V gene sequence: CDR1 SGHNT, CDR2 YYREEE (reference sequence). This CDR3 contains 15 residues. The ends were cut back, 0 bases at V and 2 bases at J, with 9 bases in the middle. The CDR3 DNA sequence: TGTGCCAGCAGCTTGGACCCCAACCCCTACAATGAGCAGTTCTTC. It specifies CASSLDPNPYNEQFF.

CDR3 nucleotide sequence: TGTGCCAGCAGCTTAGAAGGACACCTCTCCTACGAGCAGTACTTC. This codes for CASSLEGHLSYEQYF. The chain combines TRBV11-3 with TRBJ2-7; possible D gene TRBD1, 5 bases. The CDR3 extends over 15 amino acids. Germline V gene lookup returns CDR1 SGHNT and CDR2 YENEEA. The ends were cut back, 0 bases at V and 0 bases at J, with 9 bases in the middle.

The V gene is TRBV27, the J gene TRBJ2-7; 8 nucleotides agree with TRBD1. Germline V gene lookup returns CDR1 MNHEY and CDR2 SMNVEV (reference sequence). This CDR3 is built from 14 residues. With V trimmed by 0 bases and J by 6 bases, 4 bases remained unmatched. The CDR3 DNA sequence: TGTGCCAGCAGTTTATCGAAGACAGGGGTCGAGCAGTACTTC. Its translation: CASSLSKTGVEQYF.

This CDR3 is CASSLERQGDTFF. The CDR3 DNA reads as TGTGCCAGCAGCTTGGAACGACAGGGGGATACTTTCTTT. V gene TRBV5-8 combines with J gene TRBJ1-1, with 9 bases lining up with TRBD1. Germline CDR1 SGHTS, CDR2 YDEGEE. Trimming at V came to 0 bases and at J to 12 bases, leaving 6 bases not matched to a gene. The CDR3 has 13 amino acids.

J is TRBJ2-3 and V is TRBV11-3, with D perhaps matching TRBD2 (5 bases). CDR1 and CDR2 from the germline V gene are SGHNT and YENEEA. With 5 bases removed from V and 2 bases from J, the gap between germline ends came to 17 bases. The CDR3 is 16 residues long. The CDR3 region has the DNA TGTGCCAGCAGCCCACTCCGGGGAGAGGTCACAGATACGCAGTATTTT. It codes for CASSPLRGEVTDTQYF.

This clone turned up a few times. This chain connects TRBV19 to TRBJ1-5; TRBD1 agrees at 7 bases. In germline, CDR1 is LNHDA, CDR2 SQIVND (reference sequence). The CDR3 sequence is 13 residues long. Trimming removed 5 bases from V and 5 bases from J; junction bases left unmatched: 3. The CDR3 nucleotides read TGTGCCAGTAGTGGACAGGTTGATCAGCCCCAGCATTTT. It specifies CASSGQVDQPQHF.

This clone showed up just a few times. V and J are TRBV5-6 and TRBJ2-3; 8 bases line up with TRBD1. There are 15 residues in the CDR3. With V trimmed by 0 bases and J by 4 bases, 4 bases remained unmatched. The V gene's germline CDR1 is SGHDT and CDR2 YYEEEE. CDR3 sequence (DNA): TGTGCCAGCAGCTTGGGGGACAGGCGGCCAGATACGCAGTATTTT. It translates to CASSLGDRRPDTQYF.